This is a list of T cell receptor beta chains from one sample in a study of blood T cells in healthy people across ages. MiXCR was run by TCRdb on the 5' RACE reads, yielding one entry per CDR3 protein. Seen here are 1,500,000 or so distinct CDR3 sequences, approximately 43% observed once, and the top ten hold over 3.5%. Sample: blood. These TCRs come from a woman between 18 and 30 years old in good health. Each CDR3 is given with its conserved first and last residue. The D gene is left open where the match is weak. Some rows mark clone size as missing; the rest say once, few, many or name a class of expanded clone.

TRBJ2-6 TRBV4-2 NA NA CASGQGFDMGSGANVLTF TGTGCCAGCGGCCAAGGGTTTGATATGGGCTCTGGGGCCAACGTCCTGACTTTC
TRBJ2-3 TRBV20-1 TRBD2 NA CSARDFLAGTDTQYF TGCAGTGCTAGAGATTTCCTAGCGGGCACAGATACGCAGTATTTT
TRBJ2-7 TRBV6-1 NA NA CASRGKSPYEQYF TGTGCCAGCAGGGGGAAATCCCCCTACGAGCAGTACTTC
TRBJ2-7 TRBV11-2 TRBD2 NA CASSLATSETYEQYF TGTGCCAGCAGCTTAGCGACTAGCGAAACCTACGAGCAGTACTTC
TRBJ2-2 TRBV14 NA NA CASSQVRFGELFF TGTGCCAGCAGCCAAGTACGTTTCGGGGAGCTGTTTTTT
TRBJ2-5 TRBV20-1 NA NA CSAREGKGEEAQYF TGCAGTGCTAGAGAGGGGAAAGGGGAAGAGGCCCAGTACTTC
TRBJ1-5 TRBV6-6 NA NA CASNLKDQPQHF TGTGCCAGCAACTTAAAGGATCAGCCCCAGCATTTT
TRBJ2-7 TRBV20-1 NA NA CSGRTSSTYEQYF TGCAGTGGAAGGACCTCCTCTACCTACGAGCAGTACTTC
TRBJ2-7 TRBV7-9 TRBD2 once CASSPLLGGRGYEQYF TGTGCCAGCAGCCCACTCCTGGGGGGGAGAGGTTACGAGCAGTACTTC
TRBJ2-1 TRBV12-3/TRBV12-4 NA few CASSLWTPGENEQFF TGTGCCAGCAGTTTATGGACCCCGGGGGAGAATGAGCAGTTCTTC
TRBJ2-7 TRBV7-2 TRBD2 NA CASSVKASGAPFYSYEQYF TGTGCCAGCAGCGTTAAGGCTAGCGGGGCGCCGTTCTACTCCTACGAGCAGTACTTC
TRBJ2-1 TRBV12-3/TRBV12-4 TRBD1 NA CASSPDRGVVYEQFF TGTGCCAGCAGCCCCGACAGGGGCGTAGTCTATGAGCAGTTCTTC
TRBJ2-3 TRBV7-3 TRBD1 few CASSLTGATQYF TGTGCCAGCAGCTTGACAGGGGCAACGCAGTATTTT
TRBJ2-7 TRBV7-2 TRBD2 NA CASSLFWLADSYEQYF TGTGCCAGCAGCTTATTTTGGCTAGCGGACTCCTACGAGCAGTACTTC
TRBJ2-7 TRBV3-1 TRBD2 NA CASSPQLAGGPGQYF TGTGCCAGCAGCCCCCAACTAGCGGGAGGGCCAGGGCAGTACTTC